This TCR beta chain comes out of a study of brain T cells in children with intractable seizures (dated by TCRdb to the early 2020s). Regarding the study in general: Resected brain tissue from over 50 pediatric epilepsy surgery cases was initially screened for immune gene transcripts with a NanoString immunology panel. Eight of the 12 selected surgery cases also had pre-surgery blood sequenced, which left four cases with brain tissue only. What the authors observed across the whole study: Sequencing depth differed between pre- and post-surgery blood, so clones missing from the pre-surgery sample may reflect undersampling. The patients' HCMV serostatus was not known, and viral specificity was inferred solely from CDR3 sequence similarity.

As encoded in the germline V gene (reference sequence), CDR1 is SGHNT while CDR2 is YYREEE. V is pruned by 2 bases and J by 0 bases, leaving 9 bases of the junction without a gene match. From the cysteine up to the phenylalanine, the CDR3 has a length of 18 residues. The retained sequence is limited to the CDR3, 54 bases, with the frame set at the first base. This clone appeared once. Its antigen has not been determined. Base qualities are not recorded, but no much larger clone differs from it by a single base. The time point label of this sample denotes: blood from clinic visit 5 months post-surgery; TSC patient then seizure free. Surgery cases with the highest brain T cell transcript signatures were selected for TCR beta chain sequencing of brain tissue and, where available, blood. Patients had been treated with at least one anti-epileptic drug before surgery. TCR-sequenced patients were children with drug-resistant epilepsy due to tuberous sclerosis complex, focal cortical dysplasia, Rasmussen encephalitis or hemimegalencephaly. The Monarch genomic DNA purification kit was used to extract bulk genomic DNA from unsorted brain tissue and whole blood.

TCR beta chain sequences were generated from genomic DNA using the immunoSEQ assay. Turning to the authors' computational methods: CDR3 sequences that did not begin with the conserved framework cysteine at position 104 were removed manually. To get clonality, the normalized Shannon's Diversity Index was subtracted from one, giving values from 0 (maximal diversity) to 1 (oligoclonal). Differences in the frequency of the same CDR3 between samples, such as brain versus blood, were assessed with chi-squared comparison-of-proportions tests. Public clonotypes were identified by searching immuneACCESS, and similarity to known antiviral clonotypes was assessed with the VDJdb browser. TCRdb carries this immuneACCESS record with in-frame sequences only. Its versions omit some clonotypes, under half of them owing to an unresolved V gene in the studies checked, with the rest unexplained. D and trimming come from the DNA, and the V and J calls and clone size come from that table. The sample contains about 340,000 clones, over 90% of them found a single time. The ten top clones hold 5% to 7% of the sample.

The clonotype was recovered from a boy in the first two years of life with tuberous sclerosis and intractable seizures. Recombination joined TRBV5-4 with TRBJ2-3, with 10 central nucleotides matching TRBD1. The sequencing here drew on peripheral blood, taken approximately 5 months after surgery. The CDR3 reads CASSLPGQGLTSTDTQYF. The nucleotide sequence is TGTGCCAGCAGCTTACCGGGACAGGGGCTAACTAGCACAGATACGCAGTATTTT.